The source of this TCR beta chain is a study of CD8+ T cells in alopecia areata. The V gene's germline CDR1 is SQVTM and CDR2 ANQGSEA. This CDR3 has 14 residues. The V gene end was trimmed by 3 bases and the J gene end by 7 bases; junction bases not matched to a gene: 6. RNA extraction and reverse transcription yielded cDNA as sequencing template. Clones were read by immunoSEQ multiplex PCR, and TCRdb kept only the in-frame ones, dropping some. The sample records approximately 150,000 clones, around 87% being singletons. This clone was observed a few times. Sequences were derived from CD8+ T cells sorted from blood, sampled at week 0. The chain links TRBV29-1 to TRBJ2-1; 10 positions match TRBD2. The clonotype originates from a human donor with alopecia areata. This chain's CDR3 is CSVDERGGRNEQFF. Written as DNA, the CDR3 is TGCAGCGTTGATGAGCGGGGGGGCCGGAATGAGCAGTTCTTC.